What follows are 15 T cell receptor beta chains derived from one specimen sequenced in a study of Graves' ophthalmopathy and Graves' hyperthyroidism. For repertoire sequencing, the TCR beta CDR3 regions were amplified from RNA transcripts. Scientists carried out first-round RT-PCR using HTBI primers and then a second-round multiplex PCR. One entry per CDR3 protein results from TCRdb running MiXCR on the multiplex PCR reads. Altogether hundreds of thousands of distinct CDR3 sequences are present, about 38% being singletons, with the ten largest covering 2.5% to 3.5%. The sequenced sample was peripheral blood. These receptors came from an adult man with Graves' ophthalmopathy.

The chain has TRBV10-3 and TRBJ1-1; possible D gene TRBD1, 6 bases. The CDR3 runs to 14 residues. CDR1 ENHRY and CDR2 SYGVKD come from the germline V gene. Trimming pared 10 bases from V and 5 bases from J, leaving 20 bases between. CDR3 nucleotides: TGTGCCAGCGGCCACACTACAGGGATAACTGAAGCTTTCTTT. The encoded protein is CASGHTTGITEAFF.

The V gene is TRBV6-6, the J gene TRBJ1-1, with D unresolved. Germline-derived CDR1 and CDR2 are MNHNY and SVGAGI (reference sequence). V gave up 2 bases and J gave up 1 base, with 8 bases separating them. There are 14 residues in the CDR3. CDR3 sequence: CASSYDTSNTEAFF. DNA for the CDR3: TGTGCCAGCAGTTACGACACCTCGAACACTGAAGCTTTCTTT.

This clonotype has at least ten counts. This chain uses TRBV2 with TRBJ2-7; D ambiguous. Trimming removed 3 bases from V and 0 bases from J, with 9 bases in between. From germline, CDR1 is SNHLY and CDR2 FYNNEI. This CDR3 contains 14 residues. The CDR3 reads CASSDEVSSYEQYF. CDR3 nucleotides: TGTGCCAGCAGTGATGAGGTTAGCTCCTACGAGCAGTACTTC.

The rearrangement links TRBV10-3 to TRBJ2-7, with 7 bases identical to TRBD1. CDR3 length: 14 residues. The trim removed 3 bases at V and 3 bases at J, leaving 5 bases unmatched. Germline-derived CDR1 and CDR2 are ENHRY and SYGVKD. In nucleotides, the CDR3 is TGTGCCATCAGTGAAGGGACAGTACACTACGAGCAGTACTTC. It is translated as CAISEGTVHYEQYF.

Ten or more counts support this clonotype. This chain uses TRBV7-9 with TRBJ2-7; TRBD2 agrees at 8 bases. This CDR3 comprises 14 residues. The trim removed 5 bases at V and 3 bases at J, leaving 6 bases unmatched. Germline lookup yields CDR1 SEHNR and CDR2 FQNEAQ (reference sequence). CDR3 DNA: TGTGCCAGCAGCCCAGCGGGAGTTATCTACGAGCAGTACTTC. This translates into CASSPAGVIYEQYF. The variable domain in full, with the rest retrieved from reference TRBV7-9 and TRBJ2-7, is DTGVSQNPRHKITKRGQNVTFRCDPISEHNRLYWYRQTLGQGPEFLTYFQNEAQLEKSRLLSDRFSAERPKGSFSTLEIQRTEQGDSAMYLCASSPAGVIYEQYFGPGTRLTVT.

The J gene is TRBJ2-7, the V gene TRBV25-1; TRBD2 is a possible D gene (6 bases). The V end lost 6 bases, the J end lost 9 bases, and 18 bases lay between the germline ends. Germline V CDR1 and CDR2: MGHDK, SYGVNS. The CDR3 covers 13 residues. The CDR3 nucleotides read TGTGCCAGCAGCGTAGAACCGATGGGGGGGCAGTACTTC. Translated, it gives CASSVEPMGGQYF.

Worth noting for this clonotype: A much bigger clone sits one base away, suggesting this may be a read error. The V and J genes are TRBV25-1 and TRBJ2-7, with 8 bases aligning to TRBD1. The germline CDR1 and CDR2 sequences are MGHDK and SYGVNS. The CDR3 is 13 amino acids. Here the CDR3 DNA reads TGTGCCTGGACGGCCAGGGGGCGGTACGGGCAGTACTTC. Amino acid sequence: CAWTARGRYGQYF.

The V call is TRBV29-1, the J call TRBJ2-5, with no clear D. The CDR3 spans 14 residues. Trimming took off 8 bases at V and 5 bases at J, with 21 bases between the two ends. Germline V gives CDR1 SQVTM, CDR2 ANQGSEA. CDR3 sequence reads: CSLAGPGQRETQYF. CDR3 sequence (DNA): TGCAGCTTGGCCGGGCCGGGTCAACGCGAGACCCAGTACTTC.

This clonotype was counted ten times or more. V is TRBV20-1 and J is TRBJ1-6; TRBD1 is a possible D gene (6 bases). The CDR3 spans 16 residues. Germline values: CDR1 DFQATT, CDR2 SNEGSKA (reference sequence). Trimming stripped 0 bases from V and 4 bases from J, with 13 bases between. The CDR3 here is CSARDAGRGYNSPLHF. CDR3 nucleotides: TGCAGTGCTAGAGATGCAGGGAGGGGGTATAATTCACCCCTCCACTTT.

As to this clonotype: This sequence may be a read error, since a much larger clone differs from it by one base. J is TRBJ1-1 and V is TRBV7-2; D gene uncertain. The CDR3 has 18 amino acids. The V gene lost 5 bases and the J gene lost 5 bases, with 27 bases spanning the gap. Germline CDR1 reads SGHTA; CDR2 reads FQGNSA. CDR3 in amino acids: CASSPKGFTGSRVTEAFF. The DNA of the CDR3 is TGTGCCAGCAGCCCCAAAGGGTTCACCGGGTCAAGGGTTACTGAAGCTTTCTTT.

The rearrangement joins TRBV2 to TRBJ2-5, with TRBD1 matching 8 bases. Trimming took 6 bases from V and 4 from J; bases not matched to a gene: 4. The germline V gene has CDR1 SNHLY and CDR2 FYNNEI. This CDR3 has 13 residues. The CDR3: CASRGQGLETQYF. The CDR3 coding sequence is TGTGCCAGCAGAGGACAGGGCTTAGAGACCCAGTACTTC.

The CDR3 nucleotides read TGCGCCAGCAGCCCCTGGGGAACAGGGGGCAGTCCTGGGGCCAACGTCCTGACTTTC. Protein sequence: CASSPWGTGGSPGANVLTF. The chain carries TRBV5-1 and TRBJ2-6; TRBD1 aligns across 9 bases. CDR1 SGHRS and CDR2 YFSETQ come from the germline V gene. The CDR3 totals 19 residues. Unmatched junction bases numbered 13, after V lost 4 bases and J lost 2 bases.

Only a few counts were recorded for this clonotype. This rearrangement joins TRBV7-2 to TRBJ1-1, with 9 bases matching TRBD1. J gave up 7 bases and V 5 bases, and 17 bases lay outside the gene matches. CDR1 SGHTA and CDR2 FQGNSA come from the germline V gene. The CDR3 runs to 17 residues. The CDR3 protein is CASSPPSGRDRVFEAFF. The DNA for the CDR3 is TGTGCCAGCAGCCCACCCAGTGGGAGGGACAGGGTTTTTGAAGCTTTCTTT. Supplemented by reference TRBV7-2 and TRBJ1-1, the full variable domain reads GAGVSQSPSNKVTEKGKDVELRCDPISGHTALYWYRQSLGQGLEFLIYFQGNSAPDKSGLPSDRFSAERTGGSVSTLTIQRTQQEDSAVYLCASSPPSGRDRVFEAFFGQGTRLTVV.

The sample holds many counts of this clonotype. At one boundary the junction diverges from the germline segment, which might be a read error. The chain links TRBV2 to TRBJ2-5; 9 bases are a match to TRBD2. The CDR3 is made up of 15 amino acids. Germline V lookup: CDR1 SNHLY, CDR2 FYNNEI. The CDR3 nucleotides are TGTGCCAGCAGTCAAGCGGGGGGACGACAAGAGACCCAGTACTTC. Translation gives CASSQAGGRQETQYF.

The chain carries TRBV18 and TRBJ2-2; tentatively, D is TRBD1 (5 bases). The CDR3 spans 14 residues. CDR1 is KGHSH and CDR2 is LQKENI in the germline V gene. Trimming took 5 bases from V and 3 from J, leaving 10 bases between them. As DNA, the CDR3 is TGTGCCAGCTCAGCCGCAGGGTACACCGGGGAGCTGTTTTTT. Translating gives CASSAAGYTGELFF. Supplemented by reference TRBV18 and TRBJ2-2, the full variable domain reads NAGVMQNPRHLVRRRGQEARLRCSPMKGHSHVYWYRQLPEEGLKFMVYLQKENIIDESGMPKERFSAEFPKEGPSILRIQQVVRGDSAAYFCASSAAGYTGELFFGEGSRLTVL.